These 15 T cell receptor beta chains originate from one sample sequenced in a study of blood T cell repertoires in COVID-19. Sequenced by immunoSEQ multiplex PCR; TCRdb stores in-frame clones only, minus some. The sample holds under 250,000 clones, approximately 81% seen once. Input material: PBMCs or T cells enriched from blood (not recorded which). The receptors were sampled from a woman in her forties or fifties with acute COVID-19.

This sequence joins TRBV7-3 and TRBJ2-7; D remains ambiguous. CDR1 is SGHTA and CDR2 is FQGTGA in the germline V gene. The CDR3 consists of 14 residues. V was cut by 2 bases and J by 4 bases, with 12 bases left in between. CDR3 protein: CASSLVPSLYEQYF. Here the CDR3 DNA reads TGTGCCAGCAGCTTAGTTCCGTCTCTATACGAGCAGTACTTC.

The V gene is TRBV5-5, the J gene TRBJ1-5; 10 bases agree with TRBD1. J lost 4 bases, V lost 3 bases, and 4 bases had no gene match. Germline V gene lookup returns CDR1 SGHKS and CDR2 YYEKEE (reference sequence). The CDR3 is 15 amino acids. The CDR3: CASSSGQGRNQPQHF. The CDR3 region has the DNA TGTGCCAGCAGCTCGGGACAGGGGAGGAATCAGCCCCAGCATTTT.

V usage is TRBV28 and J usage is TRBJ2-1; D might be TRBD1 (5 bases). The CDR3 runs to 16 residues. Between the trimmed V and J ends, which lost 2 bases and 0 bases, there was a span of 11 bases. Germline CDR1 and CDR2: MDHEN and SYDVKM. CDR3 coding DNA: TGTGCCAGCAGTTTAGTACATGGGGCCTCCTACAATGAGCAGTTCTTC. Residues: CASSLVHGASYNEQFF.

The chain has TRBV30 and TRBJ1-1; TRBD1 aligns across 8 bases. V lost 4 bases and J lost 6; bases outside the gene matches: 13. Germline V gene data show CDR1 as GTSNPN and CDR2 as SVGIG (reference sequence). CDR3 size: 15 residues. This CDR3 reads CAWTTTGVFIPEAFF. In DNA form, the CDR3 reads TGTGCCTGGACTACGACAGGGGTGTTTATCCCTGAAGCTTTCTTT.

The chain uses TRBV29-1 and TRBJ1-1, with 11 bases fitting TRBD1. V lost 8 bases and J lost 2; bases outside the gene matches: 10. The CDR3 consists of 15 residues. In germline, CDR1 is SQVTM, CDR2 ANQGSEA. The CDR3 here is CSIRTGGMVNTEAFF. CDR3 bases: TGCAGCATCCGGACAGGGGGCATGGTAAACACTGAAGCTTTCTTT.

This clone has only a few counts. J is TRBJ1-2 and V is TRBV30; no firm D call. The CDR3 runs to 13 residues. The germline gives CDR1 GTSNPN, CDR2 SVGIG (reference sequence). V was cut by 3 bases and J by 4 bases, with 12 bases left in between. The CDR3 DNA follows: TGTGCCTGGAGCCAAGCGGTAGTCTATGGCTACACCTTC. This gives the protein CAWSQAVVYGYTF.

The V gene is TRBV19, the J gene TRBJ2-7; 9 nucleotides agree with TRBD1. From germline, CDR1 is LNHDA and CDR2 SQIVND (reference sequence). V was pared by 9 bases and J by 6 bases, with 6 bases of the junction left unmatched. The CDR3 sequence is 12 residues long. The CDR3 DNA reads TGTGCCAGCCGGGACAGGGTAGGCGAGCAGTACTTC. It encodes CASRDRVGEQYF.

This clone was detected ten times or more. The chain carries TRBV4-3 and TRBJ1-2; 7 bases match TRBD1. CDR3 length equals 16 residues. From germline, CDR1 is LGHNA and CDR2 YSLEER. V shed 1 base, J shed 6 bases, and the junction held 11 bases outside the gene matches. The CDR3 nucleotides are TGCGCCAGCAGCCAAGGAGTTCTAGGGGGCCTAAATGGCTACACCTTC. Its protein product is CASSQGVLGGLNGYTF.

This CDR3 is CASSPGQGSSGNTIYF. Written as DNA, the CDR3 is TGTGCCAGTAGTCCCGGACAGGGGAGCTCTGGAAACACCATATATTTT. The chain recombines TRBV19 with TRBJ1-3; 9 bases match TRBD1. This CDR3 is 16 amino acids long. J lost 0 bases, V lost 5 bases, and 5 bases had no gene match. Germline CDR1 is LNHDA and CDR2 is SQIVND (reference sequence).

A few counts support this clone. The chain has TRBV19 and TRBJ2-4; 7 bases are a match to TRBD1. This CDR3 is built from 15 residues. CDR1 and CDR2 from the germline V gene are LNHDA and SQIVND (reference sequence). J lost 1 base, V lost 7 bases, and 7 bases had no gene match. CDR3: CASNAGGWAKNIQYF. The CDR3 bases are TGTGCCAGTAACGCAGGGGGTTGGGCCAAAAACATTCAGTACTTC.

This clone has a single count. The rearrangement joins TRBV14 to TRBJ2-5; D unresolved. Germline CDR1 and CDR2: SGHDN and FVKESK. V lost 4 bases and J lost 5, with 8 bases in between. This CDR3 region has 12 residues. The CDR3 nucleotides are TGTGCCAGCAGCCCCCAGTCCGAGACCCAGTACTTC. Translating gives CASSPQSETQYF.

The genes are TRBV29-1 and TRBJ2-7, with D possibly TRBD2 on 5 matching bases. Germline lookup yields CDR1 SQVTM and CDR2 ANQGSEA. There are 12 residues in the CDR3. V was trimmed by 4 bases and J by 5 bases, leaving 12 bases between them. The CDR3 here is CSVGLTRDEQYF. The CDR3 DNA follows: TGCAGCGTTGGACTAACAAGGGACGAGCAGTACTTC.

The V gene is TRBV6-5, the J gene TRBJ1-1; TRBD1 might be the D (5 bases). The CDR3 contains 15 residues. Trimming stripped 7 bases from V and 1 base from J, with 16 bases between. Germline lookup yields CDR1 MNHEY and CDR2 SVGAGI. The CDR3 sequence: CASKPDRKSNTEAFF. DNA for the CDR3: TGTGCCAGCAAACCCGACAGAAAATCGAACACTGAAGCTTTCTTT.

This clone was observed a few times. The chain links TRBV18 to TRBJ1-1; TRBD1 aligns across 10 bases. CDR1 is KGHSH and CDR2 is LQKENI in the germline V gene. The CDR3 contains 18 residues. Trimming took 7 bases from V and 1 from J; bases not matched to a gene: 15. Here the CDR3 DNA reads TGTGCCAGCTTATCCCTCGGGACGGGACAGGGGTCGAACACTGAAGCTTTCTTT. This translates into CASLSLGTGQGSNTEAFF.

The chain links TRBV11-1 to TRBJ2-7, with a weak D call TRBD2 (5 bases). The CDR3 is 13 amino acids. Germline V gives CDR1 SGHAT, CDR2 FQDESV (reference sequence). Trimming removed 3 bases from V and 3 bases from J, with 9 bases in between. Here the CDR3 reads CASSLGSVYEQYF. The CDR3 bases are TGTGCCAGCAGCTTGGGTAGCGTCTACGAGCAGTACTTC.